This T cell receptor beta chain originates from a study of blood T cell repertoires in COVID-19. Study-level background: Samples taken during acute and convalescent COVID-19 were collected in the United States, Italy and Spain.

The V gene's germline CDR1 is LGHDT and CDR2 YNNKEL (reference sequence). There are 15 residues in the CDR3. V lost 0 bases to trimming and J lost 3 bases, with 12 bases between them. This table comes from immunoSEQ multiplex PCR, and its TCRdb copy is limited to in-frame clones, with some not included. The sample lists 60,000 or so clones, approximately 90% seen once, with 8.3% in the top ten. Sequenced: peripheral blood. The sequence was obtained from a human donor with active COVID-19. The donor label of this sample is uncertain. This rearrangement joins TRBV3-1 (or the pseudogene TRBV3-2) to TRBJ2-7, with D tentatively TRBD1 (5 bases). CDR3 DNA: TGTGCCAGCAGCCAAGAGGGGCCCGCAAACTACGAGCAGTACTTC. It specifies CASSQEGPANYEQYF.